One sample yielded the 14 T cell receptor beta chains listed below, sequenced in a study of blood T cell repertoires in COVID-19. Repertoires were generated with immunoSEQ multiplex PCR, while TCRdb's copy carries only in-frame clones and drops some. Here the sample spans around 230,000 clones, roughly 88% being singletons. Sequencing was performed on peripheral blood. These TCRs come from a man in his forties who had recovered from COVID-19.

The V call is TRBV24-1, the J call TRBJ2-7; D call uncertain. The V gene's germline CDR1 is KGHDR and CDR2 SFDVKD. Between the trimmed V and J ends, which lost 2 bases and 3 bases, there was a span of 7 bases. This CDR3 comprises 13 residues. CDR3 loop: CATSDYQVYEQYF. In nucleotides, the CDR3 is TGTGCCACCAGTGATTATCAGGTCTACGAGCAGTACTTC.

The V gene is TRBV9, the J gene TRBJ2-7; 7 bases agree with TRBD2. CDR1 is SGDLS, CDR2 YYNGEE, per germline. CDR3 length equals 14 residues. V lost 2 bases and J lost 3; bases outside the gene matches: 5. DNA of the CDR3: TGTGCCAGCAGCGTTGGGGCGGGGGACTACGAGCAGTACTTC. It yields the protein CASSVGAGDYEQYF. Full variable domain (missing parts from reference TRBV9 and TRBJ2-7): DSGVTQTPKHLITATGQRVTLRCSPRSGDLSVYWYQQSLDQGLQFLIQYYNGEERAKGNILERFSAQQFPDLHSELNLSSLELGDSALYFCASSVGAGDYEQYFGPGTRLTVT.

This clone was counted a few times. The chain carries TRBV29-1 and TRBJ1-3; D gene uncertain. The germline gives CDR1 SQVTM, CDR2 ANQGSEA. The CDR3 runs to 10 residues. Trimming pared 7 bases from V and 6 bases from J, leaving 7 bases between. CDR3 protein: CSALVNTIYF. CDR3 coding DNA: TGCAGCGCACTAGTAAACACCATATATTTT.

In this sample, this clone turned up a few times. Here the CDR3 reads CASSWGQMGNQPQHF. The CDR3 DNA reads as TGTGCCAGCAGCTGGGGACAGATGGGCAATCAGCCCCAGCATTTT. The chain links TRBV7-2 to TRBJ1-5; TRBD1 agrees at 7 bases. The CDR3 spans 15 residues. Looked up from germline, CDR1 is SGHTA and CDR2 is FQGNSA. Unmatched junction bases numbered 5, after V lost 4 bases and J lost 2 bases.

This clone was recorded once. The chain joins TRBV3-1 (or the pseudogene TRBV3-2) to TRBJ2-3; 10 positions agree with TRBD2. Germline V gene sequence: CDR1 LGHDT, CDR2 YNNKEL (reference sequence). This CDR3 has 16 residues. V was clipped by 4 bases and J by 1 base; unmatched bases: 5. Written as DNA, the CDR3 is TGTGCCAGCAGCCGTTCCGGGACTAGCGGCACAGATACGCAGTATTTT. It yields the protein CASSRSGTSGTDTQYF.

The CDR3 region is CASSFTTGGDNEQFF. DNA of the CDR3: TGTGCCAGCAGCTTTACGACCGGAGGGGACAATGAGCAGTTCTTC. V gene TRBV5-6 combines with J gene TRBJ2-1; tentative D call: TRBD2 (6 bases). CDR1 SGHDT and CDR2 YYEEEE come from the germline V gene. The CDR3 runs to 15 residues. With 2 bases removed from V and 5 bases from J, the gap between germline ends came to 14 bases.

This sequence joins TRBV7-9 and TRBJ2-3; D may be TRBD2 (5 bases). Trimming stripped 2 bases from V and 3 bases from J, with 12 bases between. This CDR3 is built from 15 residues. Germline-derived CDR1 and CDR2 are SEHNR and FQNEAQ (reference sequence). In DNA, the CDR3 is TGTGCCAGCAGCTTACCTGGAAGGAGGACAGATACGCAGTATTTT. Amino acid sequence: CASSLPGRRTDTQYF.

J is TRBJ2-1 and V is TRBV6-2 or TRBV6-3; 12 bases are shared with TRBD2. V lost 5 bases, J lost 5 bases, and 4 bases stayed unmatched. This CDR3 contains 15 residues. CDR1 and CDR2 from the germline V gene are MNHEY and SVGEGT. The chain's CDR3 is CASSETSGGHNEQFF. CDR3 sequence (DNA): TGTGCCAGCAGTGAGACTAGCGGGGGACACAATGAGCAGTTCTTC.

V gene TRBV19 combines with J gene TRBJ2-5, with D unclear. Germline CDR1 LNHDA, CDR2 SQIVND (reference sequence). Between the trimmed V and J ends, which lost 4 bases and 4 bases, there was a span of 7 bases. CDR3 length equals 12 residues. This chain's CDR3 is CASSSRTETQYF. DNA of the CDR3: TGTGCCAGTAGTAGCAGAACAGAGACCCAGTACTTC.

V usage is TRBV11-3 and J usage is TRBJ2-3, with D perhaps matching TRBD2 (6 bases). The V gene lost 3 bases and the J gene lost 6 bases, with 13 bases spanning the gap. Germline loops: CDR1 SGHNT, CDR2 YENEEA. The CDR3 runs 14 residues. In nucleotides, the CDR3 is TGTGCCAGCAGCTTCTCGGGCCGGGAGGATACGCAGTATTTT. It is translated as CASSFSGREDTQYF.

This chain joins TRBV5-1 and TRBJ2-7, with a tentative D call TRBD2 (7 bases). V was pared by 4 bases and J by 6 bases, with 20 bases between. The CDR3 spans 15 residues. In germline, CDR1 is SGHRS, CDR2 YFSETQ. CDR3 sequence reads: CASSVEGGAPLEQYF. The CDR3 coding sequence is TGCGCCAGCAGCGTCGAGGGGGGGGCCCCCCTCGAGCAGTACTTC. Supplemented by reference TRBV5-1 and TRBJ2-7, the full variable domain reads KAGVTQTPRYLIKTRGQQVTLSCSPISGHRSVSWYQQTPGQGLQFLFEYFSETQRNKGNFPGRFSGRQFSNSRSEMNVSTLELGDSALYLCASSVEGGAPLEQYFGPGTRLTVT.

The chain combines TRBV5-6 with TRBJ2-5, with TRBD1 matching 7 bases. V gave up 2 bases and J gave up 4 bases; unmatched junction bases: 2. The CDR3 loop spans 13 amino acids. Per germline, CDR1 SGHDT and CDR2 YYEEEE. The CDR3 sequence: CASSLPGGETQYF. The CDR3 DNA follows: TGTGCCAGCAGCTTACCAGGGGGAGAGACCCAGTACTTC. Full variable domain (missing parts from reference TRBV5-6 and TRBJ2-5): DAGVTQSPTHLIKTRGQQVTLRCSPKSGHDTVSWYQQALGQGPQFIFQYYEEEERQRGNFPDRFSGHQFPNYSSELNVNALLLGDSALYLCASSLPGGETQYFGPGTRLLVL.

The count of this clone is one. V is TRBV6-5 and J is TRBJ2-5; no clear D gene. This CDR3 comprises 14 residues. Trimming cost V 5 bases and J 4 bases, with 14 bases left between them. CDR1 and CDR2 (germline): MNHEY, SVGAGI. The CDR3 is CASSNNPTGETQYF. As DNA, the CDR3 is TGTGCCAGCAGTAATAATCCCACCGGAGAGACCCAGTACTTC.

The V gene is TRBV12-3 or TRBV12-4, the J gene TRBJ1-2; 8 bases map to TRBD1. Trimming at V came to 7 bases and at J to 3 bases, leaving 4 bases not matched to a gene. This CDR3 spans 13 amino acids. For the CDR3, the DNA is TGTGCCAGCACCGAGACAGGGGACTATGGCTACACCTTC. It encodes CASTETGDYGYTF.